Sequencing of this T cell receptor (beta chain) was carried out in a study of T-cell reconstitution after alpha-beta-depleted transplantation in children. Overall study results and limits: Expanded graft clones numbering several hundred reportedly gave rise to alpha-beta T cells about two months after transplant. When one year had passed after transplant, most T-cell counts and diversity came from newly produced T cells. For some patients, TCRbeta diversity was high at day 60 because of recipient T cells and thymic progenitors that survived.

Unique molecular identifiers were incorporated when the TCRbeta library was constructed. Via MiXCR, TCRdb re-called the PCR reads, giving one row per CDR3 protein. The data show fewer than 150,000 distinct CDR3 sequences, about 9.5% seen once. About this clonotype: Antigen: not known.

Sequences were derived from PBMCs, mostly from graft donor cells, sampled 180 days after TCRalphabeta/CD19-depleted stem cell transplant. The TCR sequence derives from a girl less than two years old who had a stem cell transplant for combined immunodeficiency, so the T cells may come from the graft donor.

CDR3 in amino acids: CASGNSRTSYNEQFF. CDR3 sequence (DNA): TGTGCCAGCGGAAATAGCCGGACCTCCTACAATGAGCAGTTCTTC. The chain is built from TRBV9 and TRBJ2-1; D uncertain. The length of the CDR3 is 15 residues. Germline V gene sequence: CDR1 SGDLS, CDR2 YYNGEE. Between the trimmed V and J ends, which lost 7 bases and 0 bases, there was a span of 14 bases.